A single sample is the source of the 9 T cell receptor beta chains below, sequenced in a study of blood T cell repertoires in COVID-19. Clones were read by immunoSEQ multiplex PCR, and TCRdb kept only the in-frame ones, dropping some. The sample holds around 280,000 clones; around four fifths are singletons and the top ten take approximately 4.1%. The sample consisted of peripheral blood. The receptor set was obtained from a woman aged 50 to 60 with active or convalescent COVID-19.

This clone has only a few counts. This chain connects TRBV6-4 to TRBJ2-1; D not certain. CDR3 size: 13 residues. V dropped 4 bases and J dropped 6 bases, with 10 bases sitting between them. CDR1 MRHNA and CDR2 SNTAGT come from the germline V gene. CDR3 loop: CASSGQVGNEQFF. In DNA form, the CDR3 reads TGTGCCAGCAGTGGTCAGGTGGGCAATGAGCAGTTCTTC.

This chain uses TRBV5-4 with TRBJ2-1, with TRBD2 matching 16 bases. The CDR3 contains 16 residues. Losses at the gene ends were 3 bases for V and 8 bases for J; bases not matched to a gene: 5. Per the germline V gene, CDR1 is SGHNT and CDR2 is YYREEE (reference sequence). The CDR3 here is CASSSPGTSGRDEQFF. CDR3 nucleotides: TGTGCCAGCAGCTCCCCCGGGACTAGCGGGAGGGATGAGCAGTTCTTC.

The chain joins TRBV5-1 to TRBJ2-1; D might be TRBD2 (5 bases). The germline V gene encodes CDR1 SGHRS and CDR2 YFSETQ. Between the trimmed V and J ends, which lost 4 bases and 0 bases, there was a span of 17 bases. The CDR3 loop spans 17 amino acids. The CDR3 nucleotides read TGCGCCAGCAGCCCGGAGGCAGGTTGGAGCTCCTACAATGAGCAGTTCTTC. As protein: CASSPEAGWSSYNEQFF. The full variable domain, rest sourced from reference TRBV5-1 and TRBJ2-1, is KAGVTQTPRYLIKTRGQQVTLSCSPISGHRSVSWYQQTPGQGLQFLFEYFSETQRNKGNFPGRFSGRQFSNSRSEMNVSTLELGDSALYLCASSPEAGWSSYNEQFFGPGTRLTVL.

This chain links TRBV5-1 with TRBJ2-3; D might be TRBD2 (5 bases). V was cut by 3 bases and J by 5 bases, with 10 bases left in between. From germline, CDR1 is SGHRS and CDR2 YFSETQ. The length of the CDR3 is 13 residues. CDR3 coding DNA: TGCGCCAGCAGCTACTGGGAGAGAGATACGCAGTATTTT. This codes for CASSYWERDTQYF.

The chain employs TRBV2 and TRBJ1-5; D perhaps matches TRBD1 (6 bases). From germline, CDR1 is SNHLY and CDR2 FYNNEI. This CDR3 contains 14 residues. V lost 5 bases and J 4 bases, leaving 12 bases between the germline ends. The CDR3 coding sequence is TGTGCCAGCAGTCTTGGACAGTCAAATCAGCCCCAGCATTTT. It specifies CASSLGQSNQPQHF.

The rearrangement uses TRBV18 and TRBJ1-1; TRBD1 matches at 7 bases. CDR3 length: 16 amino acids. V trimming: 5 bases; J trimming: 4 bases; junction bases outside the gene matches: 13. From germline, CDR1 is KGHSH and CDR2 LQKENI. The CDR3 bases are TGTGCCAGCTCAGAAATAGGAGAACAGGGGAGCACTGAAGCTTTCTTT. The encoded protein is CASSEIGEQGSTEAFF.

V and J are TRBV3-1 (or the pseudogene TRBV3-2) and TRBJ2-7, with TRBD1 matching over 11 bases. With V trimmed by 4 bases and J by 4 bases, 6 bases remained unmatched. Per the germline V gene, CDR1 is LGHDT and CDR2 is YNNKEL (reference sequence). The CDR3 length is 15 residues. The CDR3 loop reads CASSRGRDRGYEQYF. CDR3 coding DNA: TGTGCCAGCAGCCGGGGCCGGGACAGGGGGTACGAGCAGTACTTC.

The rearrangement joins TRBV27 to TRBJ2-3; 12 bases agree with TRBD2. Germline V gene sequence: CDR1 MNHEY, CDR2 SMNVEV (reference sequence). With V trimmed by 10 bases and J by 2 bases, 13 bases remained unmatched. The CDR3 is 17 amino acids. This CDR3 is CATRPLGLAGFTDTQYF. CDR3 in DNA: TGTGCCACCCGCCCTCTAGGACTAGCGGGATTCACAGATACGCAGTATTTT.

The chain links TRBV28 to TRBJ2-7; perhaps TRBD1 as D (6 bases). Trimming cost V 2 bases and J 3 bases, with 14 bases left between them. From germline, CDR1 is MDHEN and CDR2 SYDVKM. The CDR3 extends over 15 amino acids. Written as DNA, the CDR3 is TGTGCCAGCAGTTTAGGGACAACTCTGGACTACGAGCAGTACTTC. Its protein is CASSLGTTLDYEQYF. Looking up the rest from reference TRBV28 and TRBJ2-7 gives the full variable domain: DVKVTQSSRYLVKRTGEKVFLECVQDMDHENMFWYRQDPGLGLRLIYFSYDVKMKEKGDIPEGYSVSREKKERFSLILESASTNQTSMYLCASSLGTTLDYEQYFGPGTRLTVT.